This TCR beta chain was profiled in a study of blood T cell repertoires in COVID-19. Germline lookup yields CDR1 SGHKS and CDR2 YYEKEE (reference sequence). J was trimmed by 2 bases and V by 2 bases; bases with no gene match: 1. CDR3 length: 14 residues. TCRdb's copy holds only in-frame clones and misses some; the assay was immunoSEQ multiplex PCR. The table shows 200,000 to 300,000 clones, with around four fifths occurring only once. This clonotype was obtained from a man aged 55 to 70 with acute or convalescent COVID-19. The sample taken for sequencing was peripheral blood. This chain connects TRBV5-5 to TRBJ1-5; 7 positions agree with TRBD1. CDR3 DNA sequence: TGTGCCAGCAGCTTCCAGGGGGGCAATCAGCCCCAGCATTTT. It codes for CASSFQGGNQPQHF.